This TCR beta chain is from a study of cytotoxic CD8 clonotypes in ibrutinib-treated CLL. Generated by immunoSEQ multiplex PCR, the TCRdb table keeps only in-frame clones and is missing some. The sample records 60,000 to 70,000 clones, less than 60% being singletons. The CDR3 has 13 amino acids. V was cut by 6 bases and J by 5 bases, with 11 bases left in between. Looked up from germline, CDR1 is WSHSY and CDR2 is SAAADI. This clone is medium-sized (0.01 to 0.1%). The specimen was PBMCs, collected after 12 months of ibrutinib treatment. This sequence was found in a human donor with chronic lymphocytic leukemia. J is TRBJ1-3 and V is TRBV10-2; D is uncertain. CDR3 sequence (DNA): TGCGCCAGCAGGGGAAGAGCAAGAAACACCATATATTTT. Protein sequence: CASRGRARNTIYF.